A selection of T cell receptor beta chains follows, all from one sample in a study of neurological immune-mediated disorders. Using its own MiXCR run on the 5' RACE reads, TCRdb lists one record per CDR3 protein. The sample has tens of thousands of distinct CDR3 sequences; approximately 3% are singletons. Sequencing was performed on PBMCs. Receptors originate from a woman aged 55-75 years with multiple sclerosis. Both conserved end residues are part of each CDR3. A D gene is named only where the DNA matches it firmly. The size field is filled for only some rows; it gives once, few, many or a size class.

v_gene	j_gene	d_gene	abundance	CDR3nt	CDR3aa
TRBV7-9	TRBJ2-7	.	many	TGTGCCAGCAGCTCGCCTACCGGGACCGCTAGCTACGAGCAGTACTTC	CASSSPTGTASYEQYF
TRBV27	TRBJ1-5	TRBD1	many	TGTGCCAGCAGTTTCTATGGTGGACAGGGGAATCAGCCCCAGCATTTT	CASSFYGGQGNQPQHF
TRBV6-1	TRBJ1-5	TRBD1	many	TGTGCCACCTCCGGACAGGGGCGGGATCAGCCCCAGCATTTT	CATSGQGRDQPQHF
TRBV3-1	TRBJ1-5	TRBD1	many	TGTGCCAGCAGCCGCGGACAGGTTAGCAATCAGCCCCAGCATTTT	CASSRGQVSNQPQHF
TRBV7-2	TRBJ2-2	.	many	TGTGCCAGCAGCTTAGAAAGTCCGAACACCGGGGAGCTGTTTTTT	CASSLESPNTGELFF
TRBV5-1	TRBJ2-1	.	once	TGCGCCAGCAGCTCTGCTACAGGGACGGCCTACAATGAGCAGTTCTTC	CASSSATGTAYNEQFF
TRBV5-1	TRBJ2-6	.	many	TGCGCCAGCAGCCTCCGAGGGAGCTCTGGGGCCAACGTCCTGACTTTC	CASSLRGSSGANVLTF
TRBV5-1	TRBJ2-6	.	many	TGCGCCAGCAGCGCCGGACTGATCTCTGGGGCCAACGTCCTGACTTTC	CASSAGLISGANVLTF
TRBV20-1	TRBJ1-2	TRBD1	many	TGCAGTGCTAGAGACCTAGGACAGGTCAAACCCCACACCTTC	CSARDLGQVKPHTF
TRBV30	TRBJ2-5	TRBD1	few	TGTGCCTGCACACCGGGACAGACATTCCAAGAGACCCAGTACTTC	CACTPGQTFQETQYF
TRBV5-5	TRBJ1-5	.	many	TGTGCCAGCAGCTTCCCGGGGGTGGATCAGCCCCAGCATTTT	CASSFPGVDQPQHF
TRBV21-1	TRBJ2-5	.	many	TGTGCCAGCAGCGGACCCGAGGGGACAGGGGCCAAAGAGACCCAGTACTTC	CASSGPEGTGAKETQYF
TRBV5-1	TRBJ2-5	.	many	TGCGCCAGCAGCAGGGGCCAAGAGACCCAGTACTTC	CASSRGQETQYF
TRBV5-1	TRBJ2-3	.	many	TGCGCCAGCAGCTTGCGGGGGGCCGGCACAGATACGCAGTATTTT	CASSLRGAGTDTQYF
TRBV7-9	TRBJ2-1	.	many	TGTGCCAGCAGCTTAGGGTGGGGGCGGTACAATGAGCAGTTCTTC	CASSLGWGRYNEQFF
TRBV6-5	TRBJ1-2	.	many	TGTGCCAGCAGTTACTCTAGAAACTATGGCTACACCTTC	CASSYSRNYGYTF
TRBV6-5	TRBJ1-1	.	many	TGTGCCAGCAGTTACTCGACGGGGGTTGTCACTGAAGCTTTCTTT	CASSYSTGVVTEAFF
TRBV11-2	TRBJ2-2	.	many	TGTGCCAGCAGCTGGACGCAGACCGGGGAGCTGTTTTTT	CASSWTQTGELFF
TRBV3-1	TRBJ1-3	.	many	TGTGCCAGCAGCCAGTCCTCTGGAAACACCATATATTTT	CASSQSSGNTIYF
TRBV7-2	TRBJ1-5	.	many	TGTGCCAGCAGCTCAGGTCAGGGAAACAATCAGCCCCAGCATTTT	CASSSGQGNNQPQHF
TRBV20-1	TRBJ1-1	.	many	TGCAGTGCCCGTGGCCAGGGAGAAGCTTTCTTT	CSARGQGEAFF
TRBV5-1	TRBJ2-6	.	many	TGCGCCAGCAGCATGACAGCTGGGGCCAACGTCCTGACTTTC	CASSMTAGANVLTF
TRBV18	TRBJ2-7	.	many	TGTGCCAGCTCACCAGGGCTGGGTGGCTCCTACGAGCAGTACTTC	CASSPGLGGSYEQYF
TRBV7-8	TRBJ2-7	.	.	TGTGCCAGCAGCTTCAGTACTGGACTCAGGTCGGTCTACGAGCAGTACTTC	CASSFSTGLRSVYEQYF
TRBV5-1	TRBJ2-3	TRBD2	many	TGCGCCAGCAGAGGGGACGCGGGGGGGAGTACAGATACGCAGTATTTT	CASRGDAGGSTDTQYF
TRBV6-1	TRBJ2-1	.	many	TGTGCCAGCAGTGGTCGACTAGACTCGGGGAATGAGCAGTTCTTC	CASSGRLDSGNEQFF
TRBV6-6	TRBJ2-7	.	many	TGTGCCAGCATCCCAGACAGACGGTACGAGCAGTACTTC	CASIPDRRYEQYF
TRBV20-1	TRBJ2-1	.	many	TGCAGTGCTAGCCCCACAGAAGTGGTGGGAATGGATGAGCAGTTCTTC	CSASPTEVVGMDEQFF
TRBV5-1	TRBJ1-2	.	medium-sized	TGCGCCAGCAGCCAACCGGGTCGGCAAGGCTATGGCTACACCTTC	CASSQPGRQGYGYTF
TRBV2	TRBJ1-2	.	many	TGTGCCAGCAGTGAAGGCGGGGGGCAGTCCTATGGCTACACCTTC	CASSEGGGQSYGYTF
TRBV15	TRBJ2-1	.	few	TGTGCCACCAGCGGAGGGGTAGGGGGCTCCTACAATGAGCAGTTCTTC	CATSGGVGGSYNEQFF
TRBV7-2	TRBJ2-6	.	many	TGTGCCAGCAGCAAGGAACTCTCTGGGGCCAACGTCCTGACTTTC	CASSKELSGANVLTF
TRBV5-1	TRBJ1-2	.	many	TGCGCCAGCAGCTTGTCAGGGGCCGAGGCTTATTATGGCTACACCTTC	CASSLSGAEAYYGYTF
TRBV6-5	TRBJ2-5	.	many	TGTGCCAGCAGCTCCAGTTGGGTCGACCGGACCCAGTACTTC	CASSSSWVDRTQYF
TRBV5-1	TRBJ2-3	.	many	TGCGCCAGCAGCTTGGCGTTCCTCACAGATACGCAGTATTTT	CASSLAFLTDTQYF
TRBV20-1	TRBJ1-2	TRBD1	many	TGCAGTGCTAGAGATCATCTTACAGGGGGTGGCTACACCTTC	CSARDHLTGGGYTF